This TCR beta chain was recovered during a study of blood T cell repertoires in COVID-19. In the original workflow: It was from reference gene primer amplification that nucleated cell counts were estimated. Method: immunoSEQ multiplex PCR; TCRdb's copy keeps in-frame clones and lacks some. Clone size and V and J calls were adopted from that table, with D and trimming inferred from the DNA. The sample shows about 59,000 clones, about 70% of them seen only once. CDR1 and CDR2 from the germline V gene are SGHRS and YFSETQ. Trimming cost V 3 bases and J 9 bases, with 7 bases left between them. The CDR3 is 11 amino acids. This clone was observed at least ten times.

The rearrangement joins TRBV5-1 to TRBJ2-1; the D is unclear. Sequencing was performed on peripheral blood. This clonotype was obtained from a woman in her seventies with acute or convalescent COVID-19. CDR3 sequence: CASSSGPEQFF. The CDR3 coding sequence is TGCGCCAGCAGCTCAGGCCCTGAGCAGTTCTTC.